This T cell receptor (beta chain) derives from a study of T cell repertoires in cytomegalovirus infection. Study in general: The public TCR beta signatures pointed to both CMV infection and matching HLA type. Points from the study as a whole: Ex vivo responses were dominated by HLA-C-restricted CMV-specific TCR beta clonotypes. There were carriers of CMV plus the relevant HLA, and cumulative public TCR beta family frequency identified them.

There are 16 residues in the CDR3. The V and J ends lost 1 base and 4 bases, in that order; junction bases with no gene match: 7. Germline CDR1 and CDR2: SGHVS and FNYEAQ. One entry per CDR3 protein, called by TCRdb with MiXCR from the reads. The sample holds a few hundred thousand distinct CDR3 sequences, 15% to 20% seen once. In its sample, this clonotype was seen many times. Antigen specificity is unknown. The specimen was PBMCs. This TCR was recovered from a human donor in good health (CMV status not recorded). Some clones in this sample may be carry-over from other donors' samples. The genes are TRBV7-6 and TRBJ2-1, with 7 nucleotides matching TRBD1. The CDR3, as DNA: TGTGCCAGCAGCTTAGGGGGGACAGTAAGATACAATGAGCAGTTCTTC. It is translated as CASSLGGTVRYNEQFF.